These T cell receptor beta chains were read from a single sample in a study of technical replicates of blood from a few donors. Method: immunoSEQ multiplex PCR; TCRdb's copy keeps in-frame clones and lacks some. The data show around 64,000 clones, just over 90% seen once. Material: PBMCs. These receptors came from a human donor in good health. Some clones in this sample may be carry-over from other donors' samples. CDR3s include the opening cysteine and the closing phenylalanine or tryptophan. The order of the fields is clone size, D gene, V gene, CDR3 protein. D genes are given only for firm matches. Clone size is given for some rows only: seen once, a few or many times, or a class if the clone is expanded.

clone size: NA; D gene: TRBD2; V gene: TRBV5-6; CDR3 protein: CASSPRGGGEQYF
clone size: medium-sized; D gene: NA; V gene: TRBV6-5; CDR3 protein: CASSWGREAFF
clone size: NA; D gene: TRBD2; V gene: TRBV6-5; CDR3 protein: CASSPTSGYNEQFF
clone size: NA; D gene: NA; V gene: TRBV29-1; CDR3 protein: CSVQGPGETQYF
clone size: NA; D gene: NA; V gene: TRBV27; CDR3 protein: CASSLSVGQPQHF
clone size: NA; D gene: NA; V gene: TRBV30; CDR3 protein: CAWKSLGELNYGYTF
clone size: NA; D gene: NA; V gene: TRBV28; CDR3 protein: CASYLGGYGYTF
clone size: NA; D gene: NA; V gene: TRBV2; CDR3 protein: CASSIRGKLETQYF
clone size: few; D gene: NA; V gene: TRBV18; CDR3 protein: CASAWAGVSYNEQFF
clone size: NA; D gene: NA; V gene: TRBV2; CDR3 protein: CASSEQGYYGYTF
clone size: NA; D gene: TRBD1; V gene: TRBV7-9; CDR3 protein: CASSRQGNTEAFF
clone size: NA; D gene: NA; V gene: TRBV6-1; CDR3 protein: CASSAQGYGYTF
clone size: NA; D gene: NA; V gene: TRBV6-5; CDR3 protein: CATTNSMNTEAFF
clone size: once; D gene: TRBD1; V gene: TRBV4-1; CDR3 protein: CASSQVLVAQGAGYGYTF
clone size: NA; D gene: TRBD2; V gene: TRBV15; CDR3 protein: CATSPLRGADTQYF
clone size: NA; D gene: NA; V gene: TRBV28; CDR3 protein: CASWNRGGETQYF
clone size: NA; D gene: NA; V gene: TRBV15; CDR3 protein: CATSRDRGRNEQYF
clone size: NA; D gene: TRBD1; V gene: TRBV4-3; CDR3 protein: CASSQETGVGNTIYF
clone size: NA; D gene: NA; V gene: TRBV6-1; CDR3 protein: CASRTTGSSSYEQYF
clone size: NA; D gene: NA; V gene: TRBV5-1; CDR3 protein: CASSLSYSLGYEQYF
clone size: NA; D gene: NA; V gene: TRBV4-2; CDR3 protein: CASSQVGLVAGSLVYGYTF
clone size: NA; D gene: NA; V gene: TRBV7-8; CDR3 protein: CASSADRNYGYTF
clone size: NA; D gene: TRBD2; V gene: TRBV5-6; CDR3 protein: CASSSRGVPSYNEQFF
clone size: NA; D gene: NA; V gene: TRBV6-5; CDR3 protein: CASGAVHEQYF
clone size: NA; D gene: NA; V gene: TRBV5-4; CDR3 protein: CASSAEPYTEAFF
clone size: NA; D gene: NA; V gene: TRBV29-1; CDR3 protein: CSVSRGKNSPLHF
clone size: NA; D gene: TRBD1; V gene: TRBV14; CDR3 protein: CASSQRRQGVYGYTF
clone size: once; D gene: NA; V gene: TRBV11-2; CDR3 protein: CASSFLGQGADTQYF
clone size: NA; D gene: NA; V gene: TRBV12-5; CDR3 protein: CASGLVTVSGETQYF
clone size: NA; D gene: NA; V gene: TRBV6-6; CDR3 protein: CASSPDERGGYTF
clone size: NA; D gene: NA; V gene: TRBV19; CDR3 protein: CATSQHRGVGGMNTEAFF
clone size: once; D gene: NA; V gene: TRBV7-2; CDR3 protein: CASSSEVDYGYTF
clone size: NA; D gene: TRBD2; V gene: TRBV4-3; CDR3 protein: CASSLGVRAGGYNEQFF
clone size: NA; D gene: NA; V gene: TRBV18; CDR3 protein: CASSPIRDTEQYF
clone size: NA; D gene: TRBD1; V gene: TRBV7-9; CDR3 protein: CASRSTGTEAFF
clone size: NA; D gene: NA; V gene: TRBV20-1; CDR3 protein: CSVVGAETQYF
clone size: once; D gene: NA; V gene: TRBV27; CDR3 protein: CASSLYGGKGSPLHF
clone size: NA; D gene: TRBD2; V gene: TRBV19; CDR3 protein: CASSPWEGEQFF
clone size: NA; D gene: NA; V gene: TRBV28; CDR3 protein: CASSSPVNSGANVLTF
clone size: NA; D gene: TRBD1; V gene: TRBV30; CDR3 protein: CAWSVVGTGQETQYF
clone size: NA; D gene: NA; V gene: TRBV6-5; CDR3 protein: CASSYELGLNEQFF
clone size: NA; D gene: NA; V gene: TRBV5-5; CDR3 protein: CASSLEAGVNYGYTF
clone size: NA; D gene: NA; V gene: TRBV7-5; CDR3 protein: CVRSLSRTDTQYF
clone size: NA; D gene: NA; V gene: TRBV4-3; CDR3 protein: CASSQDWGDYEQYF
clone size: once; D gene: TRBD2; V gene: TRBV6-5; CDR3 protein: CASKITSGGEKTQYF
clone size: NA; D gene: TRBD2; V gene: TRBV7-3; CDR3 protein: CASSLLSGGQETQYF
clone size: NA; D gene: NA; V gene: TRBV9; CDR3 protein: CASSVSGEPGTEQFF
clone size: once; D gene: NA; V gene: TRBV11-2; CDR3 protein: CASSLDPGRYGYTF
clone size: once; D gene: TRBD2; V gene: TRBV19; CDR3 protein: CASTTGLAKGETQYF
clone size: few; D gene: TRBD1; V gene: TRBV7-9; CDR3 protein: CASSLQTGGGNQPQHF
clone size: NA; D gene: TRBD2; V gene: TRBV19; CDR3 protein: CASSSPGLATYDLEQYF
clone size: NA; D gene: NA; V gene: TRBV5-6; CDR3 protein: CASSADSSNYGYTF
clone size: NA; D gene: TRBD2; V gene: TRBV9; CDR3 protein: CASSVGGLAGDEQYF
clone size: NA; D gene: NA; V gene: TRBV2; CDR3 protein: CASQGRGTDTQYF